This record concerns one T cell receptor beta chain sequence. What it recognizes is unknown. Running of the assay took place at deep level. Using immunoSEQ multiplex PCR, the repertoire was profiled, and TCRdb retains in-frame clones only, with some absent. The sample consists of approximately 2.3 million clones, just over 90% of them appearing once. The sample belongs to a study of shared clonotypes between healthy human individuals. Study results and limitations: Shared clonotypes across all four donors exceeded non-shared ones in generation probability.

CDR3 size: 13 residues. Between the trimmed V and J ends, which lost 4 bases and 5 bases, there was a span of 10 bases. The V gene's germline CDR1 is SGHNT and CDR2 YYREEE (reference sequence). The sequence was obtained from a man aged 18 to 30 in good health. Some clones in this sample may be carry-over from other donors' samples. The V and J genes are TRBV5-4 and TRBJ2-1; tentative D call: TRBD2 (5 bases). Source material: naive CD4+ T cells from PBMCs. The subset here: CD45RA+ positively selected. CDR3 nucleotides: TGTGCCAGCAGCCCAGTGAGGGACAATGAGCAGTTCTTC. Protein sequence: CASSPVRDNEQFF.